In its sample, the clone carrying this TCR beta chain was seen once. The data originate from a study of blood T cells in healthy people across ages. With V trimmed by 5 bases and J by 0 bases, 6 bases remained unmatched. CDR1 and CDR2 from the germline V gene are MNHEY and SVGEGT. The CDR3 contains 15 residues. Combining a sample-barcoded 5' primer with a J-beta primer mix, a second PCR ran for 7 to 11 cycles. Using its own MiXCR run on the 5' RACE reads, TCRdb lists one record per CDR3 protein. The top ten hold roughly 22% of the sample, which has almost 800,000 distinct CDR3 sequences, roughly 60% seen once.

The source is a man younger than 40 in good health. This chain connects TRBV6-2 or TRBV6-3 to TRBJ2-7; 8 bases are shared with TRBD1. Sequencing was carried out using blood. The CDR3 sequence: CASSAPGQGSYEQYF. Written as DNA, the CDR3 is TGTGCCAGCAGTGCCCCAGGACAGGGCTCCTACGAGCAGTACTTC.